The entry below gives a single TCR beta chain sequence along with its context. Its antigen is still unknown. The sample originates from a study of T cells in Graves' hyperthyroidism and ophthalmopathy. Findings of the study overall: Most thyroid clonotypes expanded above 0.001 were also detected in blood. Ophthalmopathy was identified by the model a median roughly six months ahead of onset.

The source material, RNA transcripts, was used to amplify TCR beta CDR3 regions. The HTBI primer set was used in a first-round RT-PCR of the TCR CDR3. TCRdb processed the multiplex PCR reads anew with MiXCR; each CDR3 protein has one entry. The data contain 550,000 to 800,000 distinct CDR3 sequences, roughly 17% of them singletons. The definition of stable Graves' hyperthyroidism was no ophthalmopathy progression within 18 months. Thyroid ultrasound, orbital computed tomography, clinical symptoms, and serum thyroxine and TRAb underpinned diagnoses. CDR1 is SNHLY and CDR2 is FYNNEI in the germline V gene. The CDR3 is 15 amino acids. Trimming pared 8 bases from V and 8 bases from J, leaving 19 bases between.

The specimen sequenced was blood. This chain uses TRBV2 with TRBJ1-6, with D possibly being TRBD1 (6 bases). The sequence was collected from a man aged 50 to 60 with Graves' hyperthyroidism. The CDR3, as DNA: TGTGCCAGCGTGGAGTCCGGGACACAGTATTCACCCCTCCACTTT. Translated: CASVESGTQYSPLHF.